This T cell receptor (beta chain) was retrieved from a study of CD8 T cells in ankylosing spondylitis. Study results and limitations: Disease-associated clones were reportedly significantly overrepresented in matched ankylosing spondylitis synovial fluid. Earlier work had already found some motif variants in reactive arthritis synovial fluid and blood. A motif of 7 to 9 highly homologous TCR beta variants was seen as apparently characteristic of ankylosing spondylitis blood. With a CD8+ phenotype, disease-linked clones were relatively rare in peripheral blood.

MiXCR was run by TCRdb on the 5' RACE reads, yielding one entry per CDR3 protein. This table holds 300,000 to 350,000 distinct CDR3 sequences, 20% to 25% found once. The CDR3 has 10 amino acids. CDR1 and CDR2 from the germline V gene are DFQATT and SNEGSKA (reference sequence). V lost 3 bases to trimming and J lost 5 bases, with 4 bases between them. This clonotype has just a few counts. Its antigen is still unknown. This rearrangement joins TRBV20-1 to TRBJ2-5; D not resolved. The specimen was blood, either unsorted or a sorted T cell fraction (not recorded which). The clonotype comes from a female donor with ankylosing spondylitis or in good health (not recorded which). The CDR3 DNA sequence: TGCAGTGCTAGGGGTGAGACCCAGTACTTC. Protein product: CSARGETQYF.